Below, one T cell receptor (beta chain) is given with its context. The PCR was carried out with 60 Vbeta primers and 13 Jbeta primers. Here immunoSEQ multiplex PCR was the method, and the copy in TCRdb shows in-frame clones only, minus some. The repertoire has 40,000 to 60,000 clones, about three quarters of them found once; the top ten carry around 10%. Looked up from germline, CDR1 is SGHTA and CDR2 is FQGNSA. This CDR3 comprises 15 residues. Deletions cut 6 bases from V and 0 bases from J, with 9 bases between. These data originate in a study of cytomegalovirus exposure and HLA in healthy donors. Sequences were obtained from PBMCs. This rearrangement joins TRBV7-2 to TRBJ2-6; no clear D. The clonotype comes from a woman aged 45-65 years in good health and CMV-seronegative. The CDR3 is CASRSVLSGANVLTF. The CDR3 nucleotides are TGTGCCAGCAGGTCCGTCCTCTCTGGGGCCAACGTCCTGACTTTC.